The entry below gives a single TCR beta chain sequence along with its context. Cohorts were determined from participant-reported clinical history. The data stem from a study of blood T cell repertoires in COVID-19. At the level of the study: Donors in Cohort 3 who had recovered were those with two negative PCRs, healthcare professional clearance, or resolution of their symptoms.

In the source study's methods: Amplified reference gene primers provided the basis for estimating nucleated cell counts. The assay was immunoSEQ multiplex PCR, and TCRdb's table has in-frame clones only and misses some. D and trimming were read from the DNA, whereas the V and J calls and clone size are those reported in that table. This table has some 160,000 clones, 79% appearing once. The length of the CDR3 is 13 residues. V lost 4 bases and J lost 1, with 8 bases in between. CDR1 is SGHNT, CDR2 YYREEE, per germline (reference sequence). The sequence was obtained from an older woman in a cohort exposed to, infected with or recovered from COVID-19 (not recorded which). The sequenced sample was PBMCs or T cells enriched from blood (not recorded which). The chain couples TRBV5-4 to TRBJ1-1; D perhaps matches TRBD1 (6 bases). The DNA of the CDR3 is TGTGCCAGCAGCCTACAGGGGAACACTGAAGCTTTCTTT. It is translated as CASSLQGNTEAFF.